These 6 T cell receptor beta chains came from one sample sequenced in a study of cytomegalovirus exposure and HLA in healthy donors. The PCR had 60 Vbeta and 13 Jbeta primers. The repertoire was sequenced with immunoSEQ multiplex PCR; TCRdb's copy has only in-frame clones and lacks some. The data contain over 65,000 clones, approximately 78% of them seen just once; the ten biggest clones take up around 8.9%. The sequenced sample consisted of PBMCs. The receptor set was obtained from a man aged 35 to 55 in good health and CMV-seronegative.

This rearrangement joins TRBV15 to TRBJ2-3, with D tentatively TRBD2 (6 bases). The CDR3 spans 15 residues. CDR1 is LNHNV and CDR2 is YYDKDF in the germline V gene (reference sequence). V was cut by 2 bases and J by 1 base, with 10 bases left in between. The CDR3 DNA follows: TGTGCCACCAGCAGACGGCGGGGCCGCACAGATACGCAGTATTTT. Translation gives CATSRRRGRTDTQYF.

CDR3 nucleotide sequence: TGTGCCAGCAGTTTGGGGACCACAGGGGGCCCTAGCTCCTACAATGAGCAGTTCTTC. This encodes CASSLGTTGGPSSYNEQFF. V usage is TRBV28 and J usage is TRBJ2-1; TRBD1 agrees at 9 bases. This CDR3 contains 19 residues. Germline loops: CDR1 MDHEN, CDR2 SYDVKM. The ends lost 3 bases at V and 0 bases at J; junction bases unmatched: 12.

This clone was counted only a few times. The CDR3 DNA reads as TGTGCCAGCAGTGCAACAGGGCTCCCTGAAGCTTTCTTT. Residues: CASSATGLPEAFF. The rearrangement uses TRBV2 and TRBJ1-1, with D maybe TRBD1 (6 bases). Germline values: CDR1 SNHLY, CDR2 FYNNEI. Trimming removed 4 bases from V and 6 bases from J, with 12 bases in between. CDR3 length equals 13 residues.

This clone was recorded a few times. The chain links TRBV12-5 to TRBJ1-5; 10 bases agree with TRBD1. The germline V gene has CDR1 LGHNT and CDR2 FRNRAP. Trimming took 0 bases from V and 5 from J; bases not matched to a gene: 25. The CDR3 contains 23 residues. The CDR3 DNA reads as TGTGCTAGTGGTTTGGTACCTTCTTTAGCGGTTGTCGGACAGGGGGAACTGTATCAGCCCCAGCATTTT. This sequence encodes CASGLVPSLAVVGQGELYQPQHF.

The genes are TRBV11-2 and TRBJ2-3, with 7 bases that match TRBD2. The ends lost 5 bases at V and 14 bases at J; junction bases unmatched: 10. CDR3 size: 12 residues. The germline V gene has CDR1 SGHAT and CDR2 FQNNGV. The DNA of the CDR3 is TGTGCCAGCAGCCGGCCGGGACTATCACCGTATTTT. Protein product: CASSRPGLSPYF.

The chain joins TRBV5-1 to TRBJ1-2; D is possibly TRBD1 (6 bases). The CDR3 loop spans 16 amino acids. The V end lost 4 bases, the J end lost 4 bases, and 20 bases lay between the germline ends. Germline CDR1 reads SGHRS; CDR2 reads YFSETQ. CDR3 protein: CASSESTNRDIYGYTF. The CDR3 DNA sequence: TGCGCCAGCAGCGAGAGTACAAACCGGGACATCTATGGCTACACCTTC.